Listed below are T cell receptor beta chains from one sample, sequenced in a study of blood T cells in healthy people across ages. One entry per CDR3 protein results from TCRdb running MiXCR on the 5' RACE reads. The sample lists over 1,300,000 distinct CDR3 sequences, approximately 60% occurring once. Sequencing was carried out using blood. The receptors were gathered from a man younger than 35 in good health. The CDR3 runs from the conserved cysteine through the conserved F or W. A D gene is named only where the DNA matches it firmly.

v_call d_call cdr3_aa
TRBV10-1 . CASSEGVAPRNEQYF
TRBV12-5 . CASALDGTLNSYEQYF
TRBV4-2 . CASSTRGNTEAFF
TRBV20-1 . CSARDMGDEQFF
TRBV9 . CASSQPDGYEQYF
TRBV6-1 TRBD2 CASSEPASGGYEQYF
TRBV20-1 TRBD2 CSARERLAGAEQFF
TRBV4-3 TRBD1 CASSQYPGQDYEQYF
TRBV9 . CASMMNPSGTNTGELFF
TRBV20-1 TRBD2 CSAAGLAGGCNEQFF
TRBV3-1 TRBD2 CASSQSGGRNEQYF
TRBV10-3 . CAISESWGAQNNEQFF
TRBV5-8 . CASSRPTINQPQHF
TRBV6-6 TRBD2 CASSYIAGVSYEQYF
TRBV6-5 TRBD1 CASEDRGYEQYF
TRBV6-4 . CASSVNPSNQPQHF
TRBV5-1 TRBD1 CASSLSPGQSVAQYF
TRBV9 . CASSVYGPEDTQYF
TRBV7-2 . CASRKEGYEQYF
TRBV6-2/TRBV6-3 . CASSYPTGQYF
TRBV4-1 TRBD2 CASSQADMGLAREQYF
TRBV5-5 . CASSIQNPGLETQYF
TRBV5-6 . CASSLAFELRVTQYF
TRBV7-9 TRBD1 CASSLLGTGGLGYTF
TRBV20-1 . CSARSGGSEQFF
TRBV7-2 TRBD2 CASSYTPGLANYEQYF
TRBV28 . CASSPYKTAGQYTYEQYF
TRBV6-5 . CASRGGSTDTQYF
TRBV20-1 TRBD2 CSARSPLAGGPDEQFF
TRBV20-1 . CSARDNRPQETQYF
TRBV18 . CASSPGGDPNTEAFF
TRBV20-1 . CSASPEQETQYF
TRBV12-3/TRBV12-4 TRBD2 CASRTVAGADIQYF
TRBV14 . CASSQVQGYTYNEQFF
TRBV29-1 . CSVEAADSLSEQYF
TRBV18 . CASATAPETQYF
TRBV7-2 . CASSLRASFADTQYF
TRBV20-1 TRBD1 CSARGQLNEKLFF
TRBV27 . CASSLSGGGFSEQFF
TRBV27 . CASSSLGGTYGYTF
TRBV7-2 TRBD2 CASSLERGNTDTQYF
TRBV20-1 . CSAVGDSYNEQFF
TRBV29-1 TRBD2 CSVDLLGTSANYNEQFF
TRBV7-8 TRBD1 CASSLNRGLSWEQYF
TRBV7-9 TRBD1 CASSPTGVGYGYTF
TRBV29-1 . CRVVGINEKLFF
TRBV5-1 . CASSPVVGPNTEAFF
TRBV4-1 . CASSQEGHPGDTQYF
TRBV11-2 . CASRGGGGYTF
TRBV10-3 . CAILGLQGNGYTF
TRBV20-1 . CSARSPSHGEQFF
TRBV7-2 TRBD2 CASSYQTSGVYEQYF